This T cell receptor (beta chain) was profiled in a study of blood T cell repertoires in COVID-19 (dated by TCRdb to 2018 to 2021). Broadly, across the study: Samples covering the acute and convalescent phases of COVID-19 were provided by collaborators in the United States, Italy and Spain. The material from the prospective study consisted of cDNA or gDNA derived from T cells, B-cell-depleted T cells, or PBMCs. The dataset comprised deeply sampled blood TCRbeta repertoires from subjects exposed to, actively infected with, or recovered from COVID-19. The repertoires were released in a freely available public database intended as a resource for research on the immune response to SARS-CoV-2. The samples were drawn from the first 160 participants of the ongoing ImmuneRACE study and from 1,254 subjects provided by 6 global collaborators. Sample metadata almost always included a de-identified subject ID, COVID-19 status, age in years and sex. Where available, HLA class I and class II types were taken from metadata supplied by the sample provider and were not determined by assay-based typing. Results the study describes overall, beyond this receptor: The amount of clinical and demographic metadata varied by source and participant and was provided uncurated.

TCRbeta CDR3 regions were amplified from genomic DNA by means of the immunoSEQ Assay, a bias-controlled multiplex PCR. As for how the authors treated the data: Nucleated cell counts per sample were estimated from amplification of reference gene primers within the assay. To quantify the absolute abundance of each unique TCRbeta CDR3 rearrangement, sequence reads were collapsed and filtered. For each sample, productive Simpson clonality was calculated as the square root of Simpson's diversity index over productive rearrangements. TCRdb mirrors the immuneACCESS table, restricted to in-frame sequences. Some clones are absent from its copies; in checked studies, under half trace to an unresolved V gene, and the reason for the others is unknown. Clonal size and the V and J genes are those of that table, whereas D and trimming came from the DNA. This sample comprises about 400,000 clones, around 92% of them detected only once. Clones ranked in the top ten supply about 1.7% of the sample.

As concerns this clone: Its antigen specificity is not known. The sample holds no much larger clone one base away, and base qualities are not on file.

Enrolling through a virtual design, the prospective study's participants ranged in age from roughly 18 to 89 years and lived across 24 United States geographic areas. In the prospective study, participants were assigned to cohorts based on the clinical history participants reported in a screening survey and a study questionnaire. Recovered participants in ImmuneRACE Cohort 3 were defined by two consecutive negative NP/OP PCR tests, clearance by a healthcare professional, or resolution of symptoms. Each participant in the prospective study had whole blood, serum and a nasopharyngeal or oropharyngeal swab collected by mobile phlebotomists. Over a roughly 2-month period, participants in the prospective study had the option of providing additional blood draws and questionnaires. Prospective study blood samples were shipped either frozen or at room temperature before DNA extraction. The germline V gene provides CDR1 SGHAT and CDR2 FQNNGV. From the cysteine up to the phenylalanine, the CDR3 has a length of 16 residues. The retained sequence is limited to the CDR3, 48 bases, with the frame set at the first base. Germline trimming: 1 base from V, 0 bases from J; junction bases outside gene matches: 3.

This sequence was found in a woman aged 25 to 45 who had recovered from COVID-19. The sample was PBMCs or T cells enriched from blood (not recorded which). The rearranged chain carries TRBV11-2 and TRBJ2-7, and 10 junctional nucleotides match TRBD2. The DNA is as follows: TGTGCCAGCAGCTTAGTGGTAGCGGGGGGCTCCTACGAGCAGTACTTC. Translated, this is CASSLVVAGGSYEQYF.